The 27 T cell receptor beta chains reported below all come from one sample, sequenced in a study of blood T cell repertoires in COVID-19. Profiling relied on immunoSEQ multiplex PCR, and the TCRdb table lists in-frame clones only, not all of them. The data show 150,000 to 200,000 clones, about four fifths seen once. The sequencing input was peripheral blood. These receptor sequences come from a man in his 70s with active or convalescent COVID-19.

This chain uses TRBV3-1 (or the pseudogene TRBV3-2) with TRBJ2-7; D possibly corresponds to TRBD2 (6 bases). The CDR3 consists of 15 residues. V was cut by 2 bases and J by 0 bases, with 11 bases left in between. The germline gives CDR1 LGHDT, CDR2 YNNKEL (reference sequence). This chain's CDR3 is CASSQPGALSYEQYF. CDR3 DNA sequence: TGTGCCAGCAGCCAACCGGGAGCCCTCTCCTACGAGCAGTACTTC.

This clone has more than one count but fewer than ten. The V gene is TRBV5-1, the J gene TRBJ1-5, with 12 bases lining up with TRBD1. Germline V gene data show CDR1 as SGHRS and CDR2 as YFSETQ. This CDR3 has 14 residues. Unmatched junction bases numbered 2, after V lost 4 bases and J lost 6 bases. The CDR3 is CASSPGQGAQPQHF. CDR3 sequence (DNA): TGCGCCAGCAGCCCGGGACAGGGGGCTCAGCCCCAGCATTTT.

The chain carries TRBV29-1 and TRBJ2-7; a weak D match, TRBD2 (7 bases). The CDR3 runs 11 residues. V lost 7 bases and J 9 bases, leaving 16 bases between the germline ends. Germline CDR1 and CDR2: SQVTM and ANQGSEA. The chain's CDR3 is CSATLGGGQYF. CDR3 in DNA: TGCAGCGCCACCCTAGGGGGGGGGCAGTACTTC.

The table lists this clone with a count of one. The genes are TRBV9 and TRBJ2-1, with D possibly TRBD2 on 6 matching bases. Trimming cost V 0 bases and J 7 bases, with 17 bases left between them. Germline V lookup: CDR1 SGDLS, CDR2 YYNGEE. The CDR3 covers 16 residues. The CDR3 region has the DNA TGTGCCAGCAGCGTAGGCGGCGGGATAGCTTTAAATGAGCAGTTCTTC. It yields the protein CASSVGGGIALNEQFF.

The rearrangement links TRBV4-3 to TRBJ1-3; 7 positions match TRBD1. The V and J ends lost 4 bases and 3 bases, in that order; junction bases with no gene match: 0. CDR1 and CDR2 from the germline V gene are LGHNA and YSLEER. The CDR3 length is 13 residues. The DNA for the CDR3 is TGCGCCAGCAGCCGGGACAGTGGAAACACCATATATTTT. Its protein product is CASSRDSGNTIYF.

V gene TRBV15 combines with J gene TRBJ2-1; TRBD2 matches 14 bases. CDR3 length: 20 residues. Germline loops: CDR1 LNHNV, CDR2 YYDKDF (reference sequence). V trimming: 3 bases; J trimming: 1 base; junction bases outside the gene matches: 11. CDR3: CATSRGVGLAGVGSYNEQFF. The CDR3 region has the DNA TGTGCCACCAGCAGGGGTGTGGGACTAGCGGGAGTTGGATCCTACAATGAGCAGTTCTTC.

This clone was counted only a few times. The chain recombines TRBV5-6 with TRBJ1-2; possibly TRBD1 for D (6 bases). Germline V CDR1 and CDR2: SGHDT, YYEEEE. V was pared by 9 bases and J by 4 bases, with 19 bases between. The CDR3 covers 14 residues. CDR3 sequence: CATQLKGRGYGYTF. DNA of the CDR3: TGTGCCACCCAGTTGAAAGGCAGGGGCTATGGCTACACCTTC.

The rearrangement links TRBV10-2 to TRBJ1-2; D is uncertain. The CDR3 totals 13 residues. V was pared by 5 bases and J by 4 bases, with 11 bases between. Per the germline V gene, CDR1 is WSHSY and CDR2 is SAAADI. CDR3 protein: CASSSSRFYGYTF. CDR3 DNA: TGCGCCAGCAGTTCCTCTAGATTCTATGGCTACACCTTC.

The chain is built from TRBV24-1 and TRBJ2-1, with TRBD1 matching 9 bases. J was trimmed by 5 bases and V by 4 bases; bases with no gene match: 8. CDR1 is KGHDR and CDR2 is SFDVKD in the germline V gene. CDR3 length: 16 amino acids. The chain's CDR3 is CATSDPLDRGNNEQFF. In DNA form, the CDR3 reads TGTGCCACCAGTGACCCCTTGGACAGGGGAAACAATGAGCAGTTCTTC.

The rearrangement joins TRBV9 to TRBJ2-2, with 9 bases lining up with TRBD1. The J segment lost 4 bases and the V segment lost 4 bases, leaving 5 bases of the junction unmatched. This CDR3 is 15 amino acids long. CDR1 SGDLS and CDR2 YYNGEE come from the germline V gene. The CDR3 loop reads CASSLQTGGTGELFF. The CDR3 DNA reads TGTGCCAGCAGCCTCCAGACAGGGGGCACCGGGGAGCTGTTTTTT.

The rearrangement joins TRBV13 to TRBJ2-5; TRBD1 matches 7 bases. This CDR3 region has 14 residues. Germline V gives CDR1 PRHDT, CDR2 FYEKMQ (reference sequence). V was clipped by 4 bases and J by 5 bases; unmatched bases: 7. CDR3 residues: CASSSNDRAETQYF. DNA of the CDR3: TGTGCCAGCAGCTCAAATGACAGGGCTGAGACCCAGTACTTC.

The chain recombines TRBV7-2 with TRBJ1-2; D is unclear. The CDR3 contains 14 residues. The V and J ends lost 1 base and 7 bases respectively, with 13 bases between them. The germline V gene encodes CDR1 SGHTA and CDR2 FQGNSA. CDR3 residues: CASSLGLVRSGYTF. As DNA, the CDR3 is TGTGCCAGCAGCTTAGGTCTCGTAAGGAGTGGCTACACCTTC.

The chain carries TRBV6-5 and TRBJ1-2, with D hard to call. Germline CDR1 MNHEY, CDR2 SVGAGI. Trimming cost V 4 bases and J 4 bases, with 13 bases left between them. This CDR3 contains 14 residues. The CDR3 sequence is CASSLDREGYGYTF. CDR3 sequence (DNA): TGTGCCAGCAGTTTAGATAGAGAGGGCTATGGCTACACCTTC.

This chain joins TRBV7-2 and TRBJ2-5; 9 bases fit TRBD2. The V segment lost 5 bases and the J segment 2 bases; nucleotides outside the gene matches: 3. The CDR3 consists of 14 residues. The germline V gene has CDR1 SGHTA and CDR2 FQGNSA. CDR3 sequence (DNA): TGTGCCAGCAGCCCTAGCGGGGCACAAGAGACCCAGTACTTC. Residues: CASSPSGAQETQYF.

The V and J genes are TRBV2 and TRBJ2-3; TRBD1 matches at 10 bases. V lost 6 bases and J lost 8; bases outside the gene matches: 11. Germline V gene sequence: CDR1 SNHLY, CDR2 FYNNEI. There are 15 residues in the CDR3. CDR3 in amino acids: CASRLTGTGAGTQYF. The CDR3 bases are TGTGCCAGCAGGTTGACCGGGACAGGGGCGGGTACGCAGTATTTT.

This chain uses TRBV28 with TRBJ1-2; maybe TRBD1 (5 bases). The CDR3 is made up of 17 amino acids. V was clipped by 6 bases and J by 0 bases, with 20 bases between them. Germline CDR1 and CDR2: MDHEN and SYDVKM. The CDR3 region is CASSPQTYRLTNYGYTF. The CDR3 region has the DNA TGTGCCAGCAGCCCGCAGACTTACAGGCTAACTAACTATGGCTACACCTTC.

The rearrangement joins TRBV7-2 to TRBJ2-7; D might be TRBD2 (6 bases). CDR3 length: 15 amino acids. CDR1 SGHTA and CDR2 FQGNSA come from the germline V gene. The V and J ends lost 3 bases and 3 bases respectively, with 15 bases between them. The CDR3 DNA is TGTGCCAGCAGCTTGGAGGGAGGACCCTACTACGAGCAGTACTTC. It is translated as CASSLEGGPYYEQYF.

CDR3 bases: TGTGCCATCAGCGGACAGGGCGCGAGCTATGGCTACACCTTC. Amino acid sequence: CAISGQGASYGYTF. The genes are TRBV10-3 and TRBJ1-2; 8 nucleotides line up with TRBD1. The germline V gene has CDR1 ENHRY and CDR2 SYGVKD. There are 14 residues in the CDR3. Unmatched junction bases numbered 7, after V lost 6 bases and J lost 4 bases.

The CDR3 protein is CASSQVVRAKNEKLFF. The CDR3 nucleotides read TGCGCCAGCAGCCAAGTAGTCAGGGCAAAGAATGAAAAACTGTTTTTT. The chain has TRBV4-3 and TRBJ1-4, with D perhaps TRBD1 (5 bases). CDR3 size: 16 residues. V shed 1 base and J shed 5 bases, with 14 bases lying between them. Germline V gene lookup returns CDR1 LGHNA and CDR2 YSLEER.

The chain is built from TRBV4-3 and TRBJ2-7, with TRBD1 as a possible D gene (5 bases). There are 13 residues in the CDR3. The germline V gene encodes CDR1 LGHNA and CDR2 YSLEER. Trimming stripped 2 bases from V and 7 bases from J, with 12 bases between. In nucleotides, the CDR3 is TGCGCCAGCAGCCAACGACTGGGGCGGGAGCAGTACTTC. This gives the protein CASSQRLGREQYF.

This rearrangement joins TRBV7-2 to TRBJ2-7; the match to TRBD1 covers 8 bases. The CDR3 sequence is 14 residues long. The ends lost 5 bases at V and 2 bases at J; junction bases unmatched: 5. Germline CDR1 and CDR2: SGHTA and FQGNSA. CDR3 sequence: CASSTRTGTYEQYF. For the CDR3, the DNA is TGTGCCAGCAGCACGCGGACAGGGACCTACGAGCAGTACTTC.

The CDR3 protein is CASSLEAGNHGYTF. The CDR3 DNA is TGCGCCAGCAGCTTGGAGGCAGGGAACCACGGCTACACCTTC. The chain has TRBV5-1 and TRBJ1-2; D may be TRBD1 (5 bases). The V end was cut by 0 bases, the J end by 8 bases, with 14 bases between. Looked up from germline, CDR1 is SGHRS and CDR2 is YFSETQ. The CDR3 runs 14 residues. The whole variable domain, remainder taken from reference TRBV5-1 and TRBJ1-2, is KAGVTQTPRYLIKTRGQQVTLSCSPISGHRSVSWYQQTPGQGLQFLFEYFSETQRNKGNFPGRFSGRQFSNSRSEMNVSTLELGDSALYLCASSLEAGNHGYTFGSGTRLTVV.

The chain has TRBV4-2 and TRBJ1-1, with TRBD1 matching over 8 bases. This CDR3 comprises 17 residues. Trimming removed 5 bases from V and 6 bases from J; junction bases left unmatched: 17. CDR1 is LGHNA, CDR2 YNFKEQ, per germline. DNA of the CDR3: TGTGCCAGCAGCATACGAACGGCGGACAGGGCCGGTCCTGAAGCTTTCTTT. This sequence encodes CASSIRTADRAGPEAFF.

The gene calls are TRBV24-1 and TRBJ2-1; D may be TRBD2 (6 bases). V shed 2 bases and J shed 9 bases, with 10 bases lying between them. This CDR3 is built from 13 residues. Germline V gene data show CDR1 as KGHDR and CDR2 as SFDVKD. The CDR3 DNA reads as TGTGCCACCAGTGATTATGGGGGGAGTGAGCAGTTCTTC. Translation: CATSDYGGSEQFF.

The V and J genes are TRBV5-1 and TRBJ2-1; D is unclear. The CDR3 runs 15 residues. Germline V lookup: CDR1 SGHRS, CDR2 YFSETQ. V gave up 2 bases and J gave up 0 bases, with 9 bases separating them. The DNA for the CDR3 is TGCGCCAGCAGCTTTGCCCCAGGCTCCTACAATGAGCAGTTCTTC. Its protein is CASSFAPGSYNEQFF.

The chain is built from TRBV7-9 and TRBJ2-7; 15 positions agree with TRBD2. Looked up from germline, CDR1 is SEHNR and CDR2 is FQNEAQ (reference sequence). The CDR3 loop spans 15 amino acids. J was trimmed by 7 bases and V by 8 bases; bases with no gene match: 9. The CDR3 protein is CASASGLAGGLEQYF. CDR3 coding DNA: TGTGCCAGCGCTTCCGGACTAGCGGGAGGGCTGGAGCAGTACTTC.

To note about this clone: Other nucleotide sequences from this sample produce the same CDR3. This chain links TRBV30 with TRBJ2-1; D possibly corresponds to TRBD1 (5 bases). The CDR3 contains 12 residues. Germline V lookup: CDR1 GTSNPN, CDR2 SVGIG (reference sequence). V was trimmed by 0 bases and J by 7 bases, leaving 7 bases between them. CDR3 in amino acids: CAWSVSGNEQFF. The CDR3, as DNA: TGTGCCTGGAGTGTCTCAGGGAATGAGCAGTTCTTC.